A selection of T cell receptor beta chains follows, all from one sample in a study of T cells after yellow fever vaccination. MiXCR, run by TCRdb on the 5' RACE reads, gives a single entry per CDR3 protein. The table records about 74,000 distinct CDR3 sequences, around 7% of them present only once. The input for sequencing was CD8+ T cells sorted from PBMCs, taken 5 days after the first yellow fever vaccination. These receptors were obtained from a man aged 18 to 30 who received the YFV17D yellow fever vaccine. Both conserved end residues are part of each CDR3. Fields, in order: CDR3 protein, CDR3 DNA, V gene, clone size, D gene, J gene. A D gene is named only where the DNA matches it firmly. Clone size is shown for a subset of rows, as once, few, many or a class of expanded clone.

CASRRLETPYNEQFF	TGTGCCAGCAGGCGACTCGAGACCCCCTACAATGAGCAGTTCTTC	TRBV11-2	many	-	TRBJ2-1
CASSQDLGSNEKLFF	TGCGCCAGCAGCCAAGATCTGGGGAGTAATGAAAAACTGTTTTTT	TRBV4-3	-	-	TRBJ1-4
CSAGGEIAKNIQYF	TGCAGTGCTGGAGGGGAGATAGCCAAAAACATTCAGTACTTC	TRBV20-1	-	-	TRBJ2-4
CASYASGQGRSYNEQFF	TGTGCCAGCTACGCATCGGGACAGGGACGCTCCTACAATGAGCAGTTCTTC	TRBV2	many	TRBD1	TRBJ2-1
CASSYPTKGEETQYF	TGTGCCAGCAGTTACCCGACGAAAGGGGAAGAGACCCAGTACTTC	TRBV6-6	many	-	TRBJ2-5
CASSLFPGLGYGYTF	TGTGCCAGCAGTTTATTCCCAGGGTTGGGCTATGGCTACACCTTC	TRBV27	-	-	TRBJ1-2
CASRPTGNSNQPQHF	TGTGCCAGCAGACCGACAGGGAATAGCAATCAGCCCCAGCATTTT	TRBV7-2	-	TRBD1	TRBJ1-5
CASNGRDGETQYF	TGCGCCAGCAATGGACGAGACGGAGAGACCCAGTACTTC	TRBV5-1	-	-	TRBJ2-5
CASSPYPRTSGVEGDTQYF	TGTGCCAGCAGCCCCTACCCGCGGACTAGCGGGGTAGAGGGAGATACGCAGTATTTT	TRBV7-7	few	TRBD2	TRBJ2-3
CASRPYGTGQSYTF	TGTGCCAGCAGGCCCTACGGGACAGGGCAAAGCTACACCTTC	TRBV12-3/TRBV12-4	few	TRBD1	TRBJ1-2
CASSLAIGQGPQYF	TGCGCCAGCAGCTTGGCCATAGGCCAAGGACCGCAGTACTTC	TRBV5-1	-	-	TRBJ2-5
CASSQGTGVAWFGYTF	TGCGCCAGCAGCCAAGGGACAGGGGTGGCTTGGTTTGGCTACACCTTC	TRBV4-3	-	TRBD1	TRBJ1-2
CATNRDRNTGELFF	TGTGCCACAAACCGGGACAGGAACACCGGGGAGCTGTTTTTT	TRBV12-3/TRBV12-4	many	TRBD1	TRBJ2-2
CASSTDIYNEQFF	TGTGCCAGCAGTACGGACATCTACAATGAGCAGTTCTTC	TRBV12-3/TRBV12-4	-	-	TRBJ2-1
CASSLTAGESGTEAFF	TGCGCCAGCAGCTTGACGGCAGGGGAATCTGGCACTGAAGCTTTCTTT	TRBV5-1	many	-	TRBJ1-1
CASSQDPSIDEQFF	TGCGCCAGCAGCCAAGACCCTAGCATCGATGAGCAGTTCTTC	TRBV4-1	many	-	TRBJ2-1
CASSLLIVRGAMVETQYF	TGTGCCAGCAGCTTACTTATTGTCAGGGGCGCGATGGTGGAGACCCAGTACTTC	TRBV11-1	few	-	TRBJ2-5
CASSFTTPFATNEKLFF	TGTGCCAGCAGCTTCACTACACCCTTTGCAACTAATGAAAAACTGTTTTTT	TRBV7-9	-	-	TRBJ1-4
CASSHPSYDLGANVLTF	TGTGCCAGCAGCCACCCTAGTTACGACCTCGGAGCCAACGTCCTGACTTTC	TRBV7-2	many	-	TRBJ2-6
CAISEAQSYNEQFF	TGTGCCATCAGTGAAGCGCAGTCCTACAATGAGCAGTTCTTC	TRBV10-3	-	-	TRBJ2-1
CATELFGNTEAFF	TGTGCCACCGAGCTTTTCGGGAACACTGAAGCTTTCTTT	TRBV28	-	-	TRBJ1-1
CASSYRNNQPQHF	TGTGCCAGCAGTTACAGGAACAATCAGCCCCAGCATTTT	TRBV6-6	many	-	TRBJ1-5
CASSRLAGGLQETQYF	TGTGCCAGCAGCCGACTAGCGGGGGGACTCCAAGAGACCCAGTACTTC	TRBV6-5	-	TRBD2	TRBJ2-5
CASSMTSIRNEQFF	TGTGCCAGCAGCATGACTAGCATTCGGAATGAGCAGTTCTTC	TRBV11-2	many	TRBD2	TRBJ2-1
CASSHPGLAGVNEQFF	TGTGCCAGCAGCCATCCGGGACTAGCGGGGGTCAATGAGCAGTTCTTC	TRBV4-2	few	TRBD2	TRBJ2-1
CASRPGLAGHNEQFF	TGTGCCAGCAGACCTGGACTAGCGGGGCACAATGAGCAGTTCTTC	TRBV7-9	-	TRBD2	TRBJ2-1
CASSLDINYGYTF	TGTGCCAGCAGTCTTGACATAAACTATGGCTACACCTTC	TRBV6-6	-	-	TRBJ1-2
CASKGENQPQHF	TGTGCCAGCAAGGGAGAAAATCAGCCCCAGCATTTT	TRBV12-3/TRBV12-4	many	-	TRBJ1-5
CASSYSVASGARANEQFF	TGTGCCAGCAGTTACTCGGTAGCTAGCGGGGCTCGGGCGAATGAGCAGTTCTTC	TRBV6-5	-	TRBD2	TRBJ2-1
CASSQALGPGELFF	TGTGCCAGCAGCCAAGCCCTAGGGCCCGGGGAGCTGTTTTTT	TRBV14	many	-	TRBJ2-2
CASSYSRLSYNEQFF	TGTGCCAGCAGTTACTCGAGGCTGTCCTACAATGAGCAGTTCTTC	TRBV6-5	many	-	TRBJ2-1
CASSRDSNYGYTF	TGTGCCAGCAGCCGGGACAGTAACTATGGCTACACCTTC	TRBV7-9	many	TRBD1	TRBJ1-2
CSAPDRDGTDTQYF	TGCAGTGCTCCTGACAGGGACGGCACAGATACGCAGTATTTT	TRBV20-1	many	TRBD1	TRBJ2-3
CASSQSAQGANYGYTF	TGCGCCAGCAGCCAAAGTGCGCAGGGGGCCAACTATGGCTACACCTTC	TRBV4-1	-	TRBD1	TRBJ1-2
CASSLSLEAIQETQYF	TGTGCCAGCAGTTTATCCCTGGAGGCCATCCAAGAGACCCAGTACTTC	TRBV27	few	-	TRBJ2-5
CASSKKPPEAFF	TGTGCCAGCAGCAAGAAGCCTCCTGAAGCTTTCTTT	TRBV11-2	-	-	TRBJ1-1
CASSPPDSENEQFF	TGTGCCAGCAGCCCCCCGGACAGCGAGAATGAGCAGTTCTTC	TRBV7-2	few	-	TRBJ2-1
CASSQEMAPVETQYF	TGTGCCAGCAGCCAAGAGATGGCCCCCGTGGAGACCCAGTACTTC	TRBV14	-	-	TRBJ2-5
CSARDVGITGVDTEAFF	TGCAGTGCTAGAGACGTAGGTATAACAGGGGTGGACACTGAAGCTTTCTTT	TRBV20-1	-	TRBD1	TRBJ1-1
CASSDSDFYTDTQYF	TGTGCCAGCAGTGATTCTGACTTCTATACAGATACGCAGTATTTT	TRBV25-1	many	-	TRBJ2-3
CASGEFVNTEAFF	TGTGCCAGCGGGGAGTTCGTGAACACTGAAGCTTTCTTT	TRBV5-4	-	-	TRBJ1-1
CASSQTDSAIETQYF	TGTGCCAGCAGTCAGACCGACAGTGCTATAGAGACCCAGTACTTC	TRBV7-9	few	-	TRBJ2-5
CASSLVASQDTQYF	TGTGCCAGCAGCTTAGTGGCATCACAAGATACGCAGTATTTT	TRBV7-2	many	-	TRBJ2-3
CASSRGGELNTEAFF	TGTGCCAGCAGCAGGGGCGGGGAACTGAACACTGAAGCTTTCTTT	TRBV7-2	-	-	TRBJ1-1
CASSSGGSNTEAFF	TGCGCCAGCAGCTCCGGGGGGAGCAACACTGAAGCTTTCTTT	TRBV5-1	-	-	TRBJ1-1
CASSFLGGTEAFF	TGTGCCAGCAGTTTCCTGGGCGGCACTGAAGCTTTCTTT	TRBV27	few	-	TRBJ1-1
CASSFKKWADTQYF	TGTGCCAGCAGTTTTAAAAAGTGGGCAGATACGCAGTATTTT	TRBV27	many	-	TRBJ2-3
CASTLGGARLDTEAFF	TGTGCCAGCACCCTGGGGGGGGCGCGCCTGGACACTGAAGCTTTCTTT	TRBV5-6	few	-	TRBJ1-1